This T cell receptor beta chain stems from a study of response to subunit inactivated influenza vaccine. Study-wide findings and caveats: Authors suggested each seasonal influenza vaccination recruits few new T cells.

This clonotype was counted between two and nine times. Antigen specificity is unknown. CDR3 length equals 15 residues. The germline V gene encodes CDR1 SNHLY and CDR2 FYNNEI. The V gene lost 3 bases and the J gene lost 0 bases, with 12 bases spanning the gap. TCRdb analysed the RT-PCR reads with MiXCR anew, one entry per CDR3 protein. Of 650,000 or so distinct CDR3 sequences in the sample, 14% were seen once. V gene TRBV2 combines with J gene TRBJ2-7; no clear D gene. The sample in question was PBMCs from blood, obtained less than 15 days before vaccination. This receptor was obtained from a man aged 50 to 60 who received an inactivated influenza vaccine. Here the CDR3 DNA reads TGTGCCAGCAGTGACGACTCTTGGAGCTCCTACGAGCAGTACTTC. This encodes CASSDDSWSSYEQYF.